What follows describes a single T cell receptor beta chain. Germline CDR1 and CDR2: ENHRY and SYGVKD. The CDR3 spans 14 residues. Trimming at V came to 4 bases and at J to 3 bases, leaving 2 bases not matched to a gene. These data are taken from a study of blood T cell repertoires in COVID-19. In the study overall: Samples of COVID-19 (acute and convalescent) were obtained from the United States, Italy and Spain. The analysed material was cDNA or gDNA that came from T cells, B-cell-depleted T cells, or PBMCs.

Methods used by the authors: Amplified reference gene primers provided the basis for estimating nucleated cell counts. Sequencing was performed with immunoSEQ multiplex PCR; in TCRdb, only in-frame clones are kept and a portion is missing. From that table come the V and J calls and clone size; the DNA was used to work out D and trimming. The profile covers around 170,000 clones, with more than 70% appearing a single time and 5.5% to 7% taken by the ten largest. The receptor was isolated from a man in his fifties with active or convalescent COVID-19. The sample taken for sequencing was peripheral blood. The V gene is TRBV10-3, the J gene TRBJ1-1; 10 bases align to TRBD1. CDR3 amino acids: CAISGTGGDTEAFF. In nucleotides, the CDR3 is TGTGCCATCAGTGGGACAGGGGGGGACACTGAAGCTTTCTTT.